Listed below are T cell receptor beta chains from one sample, sequenced in a study of blood T cell repertoires in COVID-19. The table came from immunoSEQ multiplex PCR; TCRdb's copy has only in-frame clones and leaves some out. The sample has about 210,000 clones, about four fifths seen once; the top ten hold roughly 7.8%. The sample taken for sequencing was peripheral blood. The receptors derive from a woman over 75 with COVID-19, enrolled during active disease. Each CDR3 is given with its conserved first and last residue. Fields, in order: clone size, D gene, J gene, V gene, CDR3 protein, CDR3 DNA. The D gene is left open where the match is weak. For some rows the clone size is stated as once, few or many, or as a class when expanded; others skip it.

clone_size: -; d_call: TRBD1; j_call: TRBJ2-2; v_call: TRBV27; cdr3_aa: CASSLSGTGGRGELFF; cdr3_nt: TGTGCCAGCAGTTTGTCCGGGACAGGGGGCCGCGGGGAGCTGTTTTTT
clone_size: -; d_call: TRBD1; j_call: TRBJ2-7; v_call: TRBV19; cdr3_aa: CASSWTGISYEQYF; cdr3_nt: TGTGCCAGTAGTTGGACAGGGATCTCCTACGAGCAGTACTTC
clone_size: -; d_call: TRBD1; j_call: TRBJ1-2; v_call: TRBV5-8; cdr3_aa: CASTGGRGYTF; cdr3_nt: TGTGCCAGCACAGGGGGCAGGGGCTACACCTTC
clone_size: -; d_call: -; j_call: TRBJ1-2; v_call: TRBV7-9; cdr3_aa: CASSLAGTLANYGYTF; cdr3_nt: TGTGCCAGCAGCTTAGCGGGGACATTAGCTAACTATGGCTACACCTTC
clone_size: -; d_call: TRBD1; j_call: TRBJ1-2; v_call: TRBV28; cdr3_aa: CASSSGTGVAFGYTF; cdr3_nt: TGTGCCAGCAGTTCCGGGACAGGGGTGGCCTTTGGCTACACCTTC
clone_size: -; d_call: -; j_call: TRBJ1-5; v_call: TRBV28; cdr3_aa: CASNLGQISQPQHF; cdr3_nt: TGTGCCAGCAACCTCGGACAGATATCTCAGCCCCAGCATTTT
clone_size: few; d_call: TRBD2; j_call: TRBJ2-7; v_call: TRBV27; cdr3_aa: CASGLAGAYEQYF; cdr3_nt: TGTGCCAGCGGGCTAGCGGGGGCCTACGAGCAGTACTTC
clone_size: -; d_call: TRBD2; j_call: TRBJ2-5; v_call: TRBV5-1; cdr3_aa: CASSLPPLAGGETQYF; cdr3_nt: TGCGCCAGCAGCTTGCCTCCTCTAGCGGGAGGAGAGACCCAGTACTTC
clone_size: -; d_call: TRBD2; j_call: TRBJ2-7; v_call: TRBV4-1; cdr3_aa: CASSQRLAGGGGAEQYF; cdr3_nt: TGCGCCAGCAGCCAACGACTAGCGGGAGGGGGGGGCGCCGAGCAGTACTTC
clone_size: -; d_call: TRBD2; j_call: TRBJ2-7; v_call: TRBV27; cdr3_aa: CASSRTGLVGPQQYF; cdr3_nt: TGTGCCAGCAGCCGTACCGGACTAGTGGGCCCCCAGCAGTACTTC
clone_size: -; d_call: -; j_call: TRBJ1-5; v_call: TRBV6-5; cdr3_aa: CASSYGKGQPQHF; cdr3_nt: TGTGCCAGCAGTTACGGGAAGGGGCAGCCCCAGCATTTT
clone_size: -; d_call: -; j_call: TRBJ2-7; v_call: TRBV9; cdr3_aa: CASSEGGASKPEQYF; cdr3_nt: TGTGCCAGCAGTGAGGGGGGGGCATCCAAACCCGAGCAGTACTTC
clone_size: -; d_call: -; j_call: TRBJ1-1; v_call: TRBV11-2; cdr3_aa: CASTVDRLNTEAFF; cdr3_nt: TGTGCCAGCACCGTCGACAGGTTGAACACTGAAGCTTTCTTT
clone_size: few; d_call: TRBD1; j_call: TRBJ2-3; v_call: TRBV19; cdr3_aa: CASSRGTGATDTQYF; cdr3_nt: TGTGCCAGTAGCCGGGGGACAGGTGCCACAGATACGCAGTATTTT
clone_size: -; d_call: TRBD2; j_call: TRBJ2-1; v_call: TRBV4-2; cdr3_aa: CASSHRTSGGYNEQFF; cdr3_nt: TGTGCCAGCAGCCACCGGACTAGCGGGGGTTACAATGAGCAGTTCTTC
clone_size: -; d_call: -; j_call: TRBJ1-2; v_call: TRBV6-5; cdr3_aa: CASSLDRLYGYTF; cdr3_nt: TGTGCCAGCAGCCTCGACAGACTGTATGGCTACACCTTC
clone_size: -; d_call: TRBD2; j_call: TRBJ2-7; v_call: TRBV9; cdr3_aa: CASSTGTSVAYEQYF; cdr3_nt: TGTGCCAGCAGCACCGGGACTAGCGTGGCCTACGAGCAGTACTTC
clone_size: -; d_call: TRBD2; j_call: TRBJ2-5; v_call: TRBV6-6; cdr3_aa: CASTLGTSGGQETQYF; cdr3_nt: TGTGCCAGCACTCTTGGGACTAGCGGGGGGCAAGAGACCCAGTACTTC
clone_size: -; d_call: -; j_call: TRBJ1-5; v_call: TRBV28; cdr3_aa: CALGVANQPQHF; cdr3_nt: TGTGCCCTCGGGGTGGCCAATCAGCCCCAGCATTTT
clone_size: once; d_call: -; j_call: TRBJ1-2; v_call: TRBV6-5; cdr3_aa: CASSPEVSAYGYTF; cdr3_nt: TGTGCCAGCAGTCCCGAGGTCAGCGCTTATGGCTACACCTTC